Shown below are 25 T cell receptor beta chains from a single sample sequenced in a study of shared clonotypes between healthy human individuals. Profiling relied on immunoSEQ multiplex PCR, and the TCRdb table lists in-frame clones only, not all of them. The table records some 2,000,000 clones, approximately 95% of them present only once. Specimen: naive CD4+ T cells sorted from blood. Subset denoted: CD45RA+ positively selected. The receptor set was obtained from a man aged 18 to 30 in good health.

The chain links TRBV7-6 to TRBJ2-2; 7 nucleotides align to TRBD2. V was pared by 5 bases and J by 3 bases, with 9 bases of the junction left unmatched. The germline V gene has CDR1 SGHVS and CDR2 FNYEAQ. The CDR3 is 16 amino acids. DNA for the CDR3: TGTGCCAGCAGCGCCGGGCTAGCGGCCCACACCGGGGAGCTGTTTTTT. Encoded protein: CASSAGLAAHTGELFF.

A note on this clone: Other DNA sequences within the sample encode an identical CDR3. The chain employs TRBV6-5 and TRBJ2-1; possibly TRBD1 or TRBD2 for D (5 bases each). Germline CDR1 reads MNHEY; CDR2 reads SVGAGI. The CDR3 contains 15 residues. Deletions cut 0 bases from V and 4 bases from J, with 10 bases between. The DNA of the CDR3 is TGTGCCAGCAGTTACTCGGGGGATTCATACAATGAGCAGTTCTTC. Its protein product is CASSYSGDSYNEQFF.

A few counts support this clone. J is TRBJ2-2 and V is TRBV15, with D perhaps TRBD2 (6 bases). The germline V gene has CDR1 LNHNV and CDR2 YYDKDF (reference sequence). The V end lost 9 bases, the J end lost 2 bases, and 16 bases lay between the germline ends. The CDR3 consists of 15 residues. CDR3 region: CATRGGAGNTGELFF. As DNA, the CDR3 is TGTGCCACACGTGGAGGGGCAGGAAACACCGGGGAGCTGTTTTTT.

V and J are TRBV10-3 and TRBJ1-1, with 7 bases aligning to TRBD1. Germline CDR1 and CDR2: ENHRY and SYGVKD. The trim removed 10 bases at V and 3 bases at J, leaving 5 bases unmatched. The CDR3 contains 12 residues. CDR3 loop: CASWTGYTEAFF. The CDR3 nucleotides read TGTGCCAGCTGGACAGGTTACACTGAAGCTTTCTTT.

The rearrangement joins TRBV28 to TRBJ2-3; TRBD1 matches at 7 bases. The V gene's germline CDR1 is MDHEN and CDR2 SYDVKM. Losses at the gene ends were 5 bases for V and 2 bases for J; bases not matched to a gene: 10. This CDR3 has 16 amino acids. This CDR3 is CASSPAGRGFTDTQYF. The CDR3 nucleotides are TGTGCCAGCAGTCCTGCGGGCAGGGGGTTCACAGATACGCAGTATTTT.

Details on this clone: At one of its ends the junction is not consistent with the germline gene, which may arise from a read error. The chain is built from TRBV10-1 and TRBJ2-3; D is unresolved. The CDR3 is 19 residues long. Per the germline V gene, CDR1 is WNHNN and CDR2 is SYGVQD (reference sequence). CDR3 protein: CASSEFGPHPGPHTDTQYF. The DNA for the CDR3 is TGCGCCAGCAGCGAGTTCGGGCCTCATCCGGGCCCACACACAGATACGCAGTATTTT.

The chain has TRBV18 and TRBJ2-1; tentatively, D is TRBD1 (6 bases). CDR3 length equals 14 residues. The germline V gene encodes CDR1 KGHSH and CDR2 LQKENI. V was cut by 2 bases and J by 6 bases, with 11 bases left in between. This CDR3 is CASSPATGSNEQFF. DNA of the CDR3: TGTGCCAGCTCACCAGCGACAGGCTCCAATGAGCAGTTCTTC.

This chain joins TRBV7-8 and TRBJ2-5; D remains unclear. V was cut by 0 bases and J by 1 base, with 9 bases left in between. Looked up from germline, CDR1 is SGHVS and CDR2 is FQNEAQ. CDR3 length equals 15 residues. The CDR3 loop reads CASSLASMVQETQYF. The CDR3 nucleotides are TGTGCCAGCAGCTTAGCGTCCATGGTCCAAGAGACCCAGTACTTC. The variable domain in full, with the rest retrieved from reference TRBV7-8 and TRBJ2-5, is GAGVSQSPRYKVAKRGQDVALRCDPISGHVSLFWYQQALGQGPEFLTYFQNEAQLDKSGLPSDRFFAERPEGSVSTLKIQRTQQEDSAVYLCASSLASMVQETQYFGPGTRLLVL.

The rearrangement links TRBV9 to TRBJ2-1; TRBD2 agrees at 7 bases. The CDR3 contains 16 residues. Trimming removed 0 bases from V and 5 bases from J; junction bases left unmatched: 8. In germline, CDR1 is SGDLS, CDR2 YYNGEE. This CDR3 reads CASSVVPSGHNNEQFF. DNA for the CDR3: TGTGCCAGCAGCGTAGTGCCTAGCGGCCATAACAATGAGCAGTTCTTC. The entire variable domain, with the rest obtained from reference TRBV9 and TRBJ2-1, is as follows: DSGVTQTPKHLITATGQRVTLRCSPRSGDLSVYWYQQSLDQGLQFLIQYYNGEERAKGNILERFSAQQFPDLHSELNLSSLELGDSALYFCASSVVPSGHNNEQFFGPGTRLTVL.

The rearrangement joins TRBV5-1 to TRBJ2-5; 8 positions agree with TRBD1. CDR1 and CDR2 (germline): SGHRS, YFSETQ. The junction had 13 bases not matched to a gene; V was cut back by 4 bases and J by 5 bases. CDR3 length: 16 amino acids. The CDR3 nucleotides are TGCGCCAGCAGCCCTTCCGGGACAGGCTTCGGGGAGACCCAGTACTTC. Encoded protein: CASSPSGTGFGETQYF.

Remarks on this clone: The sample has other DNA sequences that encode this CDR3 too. CDR3 bases: TGTGCCTGGAGTGGAGTCTACGAGCAGTACTTC. Translating gives CAWSGVYEQYF. This rearrangement joins TRBV30 to TRBJ2-7; unclear D gene. Germline V gene sequence: CDR1 GTSNPN, CDR2 SVGIG (reference sequence). This CDR3 contains 11 residues. Trimming removed 1 base from V and 3 bases from J, with 4 bases in between.

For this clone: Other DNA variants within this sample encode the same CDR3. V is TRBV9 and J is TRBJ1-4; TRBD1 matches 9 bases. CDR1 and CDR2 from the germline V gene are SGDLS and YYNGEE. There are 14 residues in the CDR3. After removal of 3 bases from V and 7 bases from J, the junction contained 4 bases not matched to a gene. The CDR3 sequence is CASSADRGGEKLFF. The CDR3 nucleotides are TGTGCCAGCAGCGCGGACAGGGGTGGTGAAAAACTGTTTTTT.

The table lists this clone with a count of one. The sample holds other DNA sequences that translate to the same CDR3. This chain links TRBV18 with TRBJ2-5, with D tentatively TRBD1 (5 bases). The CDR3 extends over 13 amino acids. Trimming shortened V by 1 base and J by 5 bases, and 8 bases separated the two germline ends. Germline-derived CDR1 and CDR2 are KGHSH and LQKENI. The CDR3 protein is CASSPRQKETQYF. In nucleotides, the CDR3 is TGTGCCAGCTCACCACGACAGAAGGAGACCCAGTACTTC.

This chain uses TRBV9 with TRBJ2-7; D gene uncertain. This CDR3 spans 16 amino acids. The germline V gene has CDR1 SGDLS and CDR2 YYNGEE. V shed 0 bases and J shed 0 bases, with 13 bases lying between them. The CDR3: CASSVDPEPSSYEQYF. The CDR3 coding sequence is TGTGCCAGCAGCGTAGATCCGGAGCCCTCCTCCTACGAGCAGTACTTC.

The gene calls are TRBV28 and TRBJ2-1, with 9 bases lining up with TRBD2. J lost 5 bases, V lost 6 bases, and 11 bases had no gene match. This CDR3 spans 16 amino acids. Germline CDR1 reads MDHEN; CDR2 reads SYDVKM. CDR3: CASSSPVAGVNNEQFF. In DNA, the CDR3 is TGTGCCAGCAGCTCGCCGGTAGCGGGGGTTAACAATGAGCAGTTCTTC.

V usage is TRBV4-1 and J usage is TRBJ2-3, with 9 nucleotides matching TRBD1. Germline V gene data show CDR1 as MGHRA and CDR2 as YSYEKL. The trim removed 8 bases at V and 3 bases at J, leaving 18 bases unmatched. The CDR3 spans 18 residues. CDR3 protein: CASGQLGQGRVKTDTQYF. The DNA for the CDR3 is TGCGCCAGCGGTCAACTGGGACAGGGAAGAGTGAAGACAGATACGCAGTATTTT.

DNA for the CDR3: TGTGCCAGCCCCCATGATAGCGGGAGAGGGTGGGGCACAGATACGCAGTATTTT. It yields the protein CASPHDSGRGWGTDTQYF. The chain has TRBV12-1 and TRBJ2-3; the table calls TRBD2, which could not be checked here. TRBV12-1 is described as a pseudogene. The CDR3 consists of 18 residues.

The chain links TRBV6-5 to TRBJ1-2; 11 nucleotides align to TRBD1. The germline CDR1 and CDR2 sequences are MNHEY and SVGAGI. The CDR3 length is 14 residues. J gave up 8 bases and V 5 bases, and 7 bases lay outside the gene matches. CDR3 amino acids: CASSQGQGAGGYTF. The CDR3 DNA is TGTGCCAGCAGTCAAGGACAGGGGGCGGGAGGCTACACCTTC.

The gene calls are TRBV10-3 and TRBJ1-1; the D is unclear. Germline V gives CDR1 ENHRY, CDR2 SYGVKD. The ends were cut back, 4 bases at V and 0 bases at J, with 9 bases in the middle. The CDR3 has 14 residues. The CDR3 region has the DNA TGTGCCATCAGTGTGGACGAGCTGAACACTGAAGCTTTCTTT. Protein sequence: CAISVDELNTEAFF.

In DNA, the CDR3 is TGTGCCAGCAGCCCCCATCCCGGGACTAGCGGAAACAATGAGCAGTTCTTC. Encoded protein: CASSPHPGTSGNNEQFF. The J gene is TRBJ2-1, the V gene TRBV7-3, with 11 bases lining up with TRBD2. V lost 5 bases and J lost 5; bases outside the gene matches: 11. Germline CDR1 is SGHTA and CDR2 is FQGTGA. The CDR3 is 17 residues long.

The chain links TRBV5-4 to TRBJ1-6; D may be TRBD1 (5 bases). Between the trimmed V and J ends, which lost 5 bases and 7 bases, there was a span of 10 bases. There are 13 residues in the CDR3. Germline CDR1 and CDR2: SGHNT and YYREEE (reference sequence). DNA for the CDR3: TGTGCCAGCAGGGGCCAGGGAAATTCACCCCTCCACTTT. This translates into CASRGQGNSPLHF.

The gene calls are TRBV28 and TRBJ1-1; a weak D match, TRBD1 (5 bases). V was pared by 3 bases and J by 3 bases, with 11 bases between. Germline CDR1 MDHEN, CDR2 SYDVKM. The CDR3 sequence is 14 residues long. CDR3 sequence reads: CASSLRGGDTEAFF. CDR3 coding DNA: TGTGCCAGCAGTTTGAGGGGTGGCGACACTGAAGCTTTCTTT.

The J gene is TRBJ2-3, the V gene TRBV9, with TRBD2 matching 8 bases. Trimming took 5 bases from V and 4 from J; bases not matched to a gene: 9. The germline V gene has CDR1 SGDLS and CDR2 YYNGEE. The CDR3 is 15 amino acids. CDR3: CASRKTSGIADTQYF. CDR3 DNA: TGTGCCAGCAGAAAAACTAGCGGCATTGCAGATACGCAGTATTTT.

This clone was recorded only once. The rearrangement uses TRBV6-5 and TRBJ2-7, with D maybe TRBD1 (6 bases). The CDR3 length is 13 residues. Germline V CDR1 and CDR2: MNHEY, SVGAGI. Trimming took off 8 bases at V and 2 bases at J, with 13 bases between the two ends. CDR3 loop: CASLNRVPYEQYF. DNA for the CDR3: TGTGCCAGCTTAAACAGGGTCCCCTACGAGCAGTACTTC.

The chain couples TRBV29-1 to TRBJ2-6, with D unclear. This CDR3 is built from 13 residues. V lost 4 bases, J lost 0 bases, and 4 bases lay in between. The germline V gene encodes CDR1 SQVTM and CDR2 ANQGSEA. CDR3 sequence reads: CSVGHSGANVLTF. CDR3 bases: TGCAGCGTTGGTCACTCTGGGGCCAACGTCCTGACTTTC.